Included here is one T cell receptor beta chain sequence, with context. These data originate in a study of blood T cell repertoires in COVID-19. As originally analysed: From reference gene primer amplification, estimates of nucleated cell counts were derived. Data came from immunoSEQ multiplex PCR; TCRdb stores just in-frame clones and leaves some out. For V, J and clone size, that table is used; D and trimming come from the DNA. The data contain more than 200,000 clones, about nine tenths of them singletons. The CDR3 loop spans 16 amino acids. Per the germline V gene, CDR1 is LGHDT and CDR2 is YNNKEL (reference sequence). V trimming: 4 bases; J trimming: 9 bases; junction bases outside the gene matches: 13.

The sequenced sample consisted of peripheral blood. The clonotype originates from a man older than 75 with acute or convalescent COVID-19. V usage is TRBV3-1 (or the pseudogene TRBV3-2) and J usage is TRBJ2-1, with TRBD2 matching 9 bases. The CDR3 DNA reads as TGTGCCAGCAGCCTCCCCGGGCTAGCGGGGAGGGGTGAGCAGTTCTTC. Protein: CASSLPGLAGRGEQFF.